Shown below are 10 T cell receptor beta chains from a single sample sequenced in a study of T cells in Graves' hyperthyroidism and ophthalmopathy. TCR beta CDR3 regions were amplified from RNA. When the TCR CDR3 underwent first-round RT-PCR, the HTBI primer set was used. TCRdb re-derived calls from the multiplex PCR reads in MiXCR, one entry per CDR3 protein. Of 700,000 to 950,000 distinct CDR3 sequences detected, roughly a third appear once; the ten largest clones hold less than 35%. Sequencing was done on a sample of blood. The receptors stem from a woman in her 40s with Graves' hyperthyroidism.

This sequence joins TRBV6-2 or TRBV6-3 and TRBJ1-5, with D possibly TRBD1 on 6 matching bases. V dropped 2 bases and J dropped 3 bases, with 17 bases sitting between them. The CDR3 contains 17 residues. Germline V CDR1 and CDR2: MNHEY, SVGEGT. Here the CDR3 DNA reads TGTGCCAGCAGTTACATTCCTCGGGGGGCCCCCAATCAGCCCCAGCATTTT. This encodes CASSYIPRGAPNQPQHF.

This rearrangement joins TRBV2 to TRBJ1-6, with 8 bases lining up with TRBD1. V gave up 6 bases and J gave up 0 bases; unmatched junction bases: 7. Germline CDR1 is SNHLY and CDR2 is FYNNEI. The CDR3 contains 17 residues. CDR3 in amino acids: CASRAGTGSSYNSPLHF. DNA for the CDR3: TGTGCCAGCAGGGCCGGGACAGGAAGCTCCTATAATTCACCCCTCCACTTT.

The chain uses TRBV10-3 and TRBJ2-7; TRBD1 matches 9 bases. V was clipped by 3 bases and J by 1 base; unmatched bases: 4. This CDR3 is built from 15 residues. Per the germline V gene, CDR1 is ENHRY and CDR2 is SYGVKD. CDR3 nucleotides: TGTGCCATCAGTGATATAGGACAGGGGTCCTACGAGCAGTACTTC. The encoded protein is CAISDIGQGSYEQYF.

This clonotype was counted only a few times. The chain uses TRBV28 and TRBJ1-2, with 9 bases fitting TRBD1. The CDR3 runs to 13 residues. Unmatched junction bases numbered 6, after V lost 10 bases and J lost 3 bases. Germline-derived CDR1 and CDR2 are MDHEN and SYDVKM. CDR3 sequence (DNA): TGTGCCACCGCGGGACAGGGAGACTATGGCTACACCTTC. Translation: CATAGQGDYGYTF.

This clonotype was seen repeatedly, ten times or more. The chain carries TRBV19 and TRBJ2-6, with 7 nucleotides matching TRBD1. CDR1 and CDR2 from the germline V gene are LNHDA and SQIVND (reference sequence). V was pared by 5 bases and J by 2 bases, with 9 bases of the junction left unmatched. The CDR3 consists of 17 residues. The CDR3 DNA reads TGTGCCAGTAGTCCTCTTGAGGGGGCGCCTGGGGCCAACGTCCTGACTTTC. Its translation: CASSPLEGAPGANVLTF. Combining the CDR3 with reference TRBV19 and TRBJ2-6 gives the whole variable domain DGGITQSPKYLFRKEGQNVTLSCEQNLNHDAMYWYRQDPGQGLRLIYYSQIVNDFQKGDIAEGYSVSREKKESFPLTVTSAQKNPTAFYLCASSPLEGAPGANVLTFGAGSRLTVL.

At least ten counts were recorded for this clonotype. This chain joins TRBV29-1 and TRBJ1-2; no clear D. Germline CDR1 SQVTM, CDR2 ANQGSEA. The V and J ends lost 6 bases and 0 bases respectively, with 5 bases between them. The CDR3 length is 11 residues. The CDR3 DNA reads as TGCAGCGTCCACGCTAACTATGGCTACACCTTC. Protein sequence: CSVHANYGYTF.

The chain combines TRBV27 with TRBJ1-2, with TRBD1 identical over 7 bases. J was trimmed by 4 bases and V by 6 bases; bases with no gene match: 11. The CDR3 covers 15 residues. Germline CDR1 and CDR2: MNHEY and SMNVEV (reference sequence). Written as DNA, the CDR3 is TGTGCCAGCAGGGGATTACAGGGGTTCCGCTATGGCTACACCTTC. It codes for CASRGLQGFRYGYTF.

At least ten counts were recorded for this clonotype. This chain uses TRBV11-2 with TRBJ1-1; possible D gene TRBD1, 6 bases. The V and J ends lost 2 bases and 3 bases respectively, with 10 bases between them. CDR1 SGHAT and CDR2 FQNNGV come from the germline V gene. This CDR3 contains 14 residues. The CDR3 DNA reads TGTGCCAGCAGCTTATTTCCAGGGGACACTGAAGCTTTCTTT. This translates into CASSLFPGDTEAFF.

J is TRBJ2-7 and V is TRBV27; 10 nucleotides line up with TRBD2. The germline V gene has CDR1 MNHEY and CDR2 SMNVEV (reference sequence). The length of the CDR3 is 15 residues. Trimming removed 7 bases from V and 3 bases from J; junction bases left unmatched: 9. The CDR3 DNA reads as TGTGCCAGCACCTTCGGCAGCGGGGGGGTCTACGAGCAGTACTTC. Its translation is CASTFGSGGVYEQYF.

The table lists this clonotype with a few counts. The chain uses TRBV2 and TRBJ1-1; 8 nucleotides line up with TRBD1. The germline V gene has CDR1 SNHLY and CDR2 FYNNEI. V gave up 2 bases and J gave up 5 bases; unmatched junction bases: 16. The CDR3 covers 18 residues. The CDR3 here is CASSETEGQGRRSTEAFF. DNA for the CDR3: TGTGCCAGCAGTGAAACGGAAGGACAGGGCCGTCGTTCTACTGAAGCTTTCTTT. Variable domain in full (rest from reference TRBV2 and TRBJ1-1): EPEVTQTPSHQVTQMGQEVILRCVPISNHLYFYWYRQILGQKVEFLVSFYNNEISEKSEIFDDQFSVERPDGSNFTLKIRSTKLEDSAMYFCASSETEGQGRRSTEAFFGQGTRLTVV.